The TCR beta chain described here comes from a study of CD8 T cells in Susac syndrome. The CDR3 has 14 residues. With 0 bases clipped from V and 8 bases from J, the junction kept 3 bases outside the gene matches. CDR1 is MNHEY and CDR2 is SMNVEV in the germline V gene (reference sequence). cDNA came from roughly 0.5 to 1 ug RNA primed by random hexamers. Across 54 Vbeta and 13 Jbeta, TCR beta CDR3 was amplified with immunoSEQ multiplex PCR. TCRdb ran MiXCR on the immunoSEQ multiplex PCR reads and lists one entry per CDR3 protein. The table includes over 95,000 distinct CDR3 sequences, approximately 91% detected once. This clonotype was counted once.

Input material: CD4+ T cells from PBMCs. This TCR was recovered from a human donor in good health. This chain connects TRBV27 to TRBJ2-1, with 8 bases that match TRBD2. CDR3 protein: CASSLSSGTYEQFF. CDR3 DNA sequence: TGTGCCAGCAGTTTATCTAGCGGGACGTATGAGCAGTTCTTC.